Following are 13 T cell receptor beta chains from one sample sequenced in a study of blood T cells in healthy people across ages. Together with a sample-barcoded 5' primer, a J-beta primer mix was included in a second PCR lasting about 7 to 11 cycles. TCRdb independently ran MiXCR on the 5' RACE reads; one entry per CDR3 protein. The profile shows approximately 810,000 distinct CDR3 sequences, 29% of them singletons. Sequencing was performed on blood. All receptors derive from a woman of 80 years or more in good health.

On this clonotype itself: A much more abundant neighbour one base away suggests this may be a read error. This chain joins TRBV14 and TRBJ2-1, with D perhaps TRBD2 (6 bases). The DNA end is more similar to TRBJ2-7, so the J call may be wrong. The CDR3 consists of 17 residues. The germline CDR1 and CDR2 sequences are SGHDN and FVKESK. Written as DNA, the CDR3 is TGTGCCAGCAGCCCCCCCTTCCGGGGGAGCCCTTACAATGAGCAGTACTTC. This gives the protein CASSPPFRGSPYNEQYF.

This clonotype was recorded many times. The rearrangement uses TRBV7-2 and TRBJ1-1; D is ambiguous. V dropped 3 bases and J dropped 3 bases, with 11 bases sitting between them. The CDR3 sequence is 14 residues long. CDR1 is SGHTA and CDR2 is FQGNSA in the germline V gene. The CDR3 sequence is CASSFRREDTEAFF. DNA of the CDR3: TGTGCCAGCAGCTTCCGACGGGAGGACACTGAAGCTTTCTTT.

This clonotype was recorded at least ten times. The rearrangement uses TRBV6-6 and TRBJ2-2; D call uncertain. Trimming removed 2 bases at V and 2 bases at J, with 12 bases between. The CDR3 is 16 residues long. Germline V gene data show CDR1 as MNHNY and CDR2 as SVGAGI (reference sequence). This CDR3 reads CASSYRTLDNTGELFF. The DNA of the CDR3 is TGTGCCAGCAGTTACAGAACCCTGGATAACACCGGGGAGCTGTTTTTT.

V gene TRBV2 combines with J gene TRBJ2-2; 7 bases agree with TRBD1. V shed 5 bases and J 4 bases; nucleotides not matched to a gene: 1. The CDR3 loop spans 13 amino acids. CDR1 is SNHLY and CDR2 is FYNNEI in the germline V gene. CDR3 loop: CASSTGATGELFF. In nucleotides, the CDR3 is TGTGCCAGCAGTACAGGGGCCACCGGGGAGCTGTTTTTT.

This clonotype has a count of ten or more. V is TRBV20-1 and J is TRBJ2-7, with 8 nucleotides matching TRBD1. The length of the CDR3 is 15 residues. Germline loops: CDR1 DFQATT, CDR2 SNEGSKA (reference sequence). J was trimmed by 6 bases and V by 1 base; bases with no gene match: 11. DNA for the CDR3: TGCAGTGCTAGAGGTCCCGGCAGGGGGCCTAGCGAGCAGTACTTC. Residues: CSARGPGRGPSEQYF.

Regarding this clonotype: A read error may be the cause here, since a much bigger clone is one base away. The chain carries TRBV12-3 or TRBV12-4 and TRBJ2-5; TRBD1 or TRBD2 may be the D gene (5 bases each). CDR3 length: 15 residues. V lost 2 bases to trimming and J lost 11 bases, with 21 bases between them. CDR3 coding DNA: TGTGCCAGCAGTTTAAACCGGGGCAGTAACAATGAGCAGTACTTC. It yields the protein CASSLNRGSNNEQYF.

This clonotype appeared many times. This chain links TRBV3-1 with TRBJ2-1, with D hard to call. Germline V gene data show CDR1 as LGHDT and CDR2 as YNNKEL (reference sequence). The CDR3 extends over 15 amino acids. Trimming removed 1 base at V and 0 bases at J, with 7 bases between. The CDR3 DNA is TGTGCCAGCAGCCAAGGGACCAACTCCTACAATGAGCAGTTCTTC. Protein product: CASSQGTNSYNEQFF.

About this clonotype itself: This may be a read error: a much more frequent sequence differs by one nucleotide. The chain is built from TRBV11-3 and TRBJ2-1; no reliable D call. There are 15 residues in the CDR3. CDR1 is SGHNT and CDR2 is YENEEA in the germline V gene. CDR3 nucleotides: TGTGCCAACAGCAGAAAGGGAAGCTCCTACAATGAGCAGTTCTTC. This encodes CANSRKGSSYNEQFF.

This clonotype was counted a few times. The V gene is TRBV11-2, the J gene TRBJ2-1; 7 bases agree with TRBD1. V lost 6 bases, J lost 7 bases, and 9 bases stayed unmatched. CDR1 is SGHAT, CDR2 FQNNGV, per germline. The CDR3 contains 14 residues. CDR3 nucleotide sequence: TGTGCCAGCAGTTCCGACAGGGTGGGAAATGAGCAGTTCTTC. Amino acid sequence: CASSSDRVGNEQFF. The full variable domain, completed using reference TRBV11-2 and TRBJ2-1, is EAGVAQSPRYKIIEKRQSVAFWCNPISGHATLYWYQQILGQGPKLLIQFQNNGVVDDSQLPKDRFSAERLKGVDSTLKIQPAKLEDSAVYLCASSSDRVGNEQFFGPGTRLTVL.

At least ten counts were recorded for this clonotype. The CDR3 loop reads CSARDSSAEPKDNEQFF. In DNA form, the CDR3 reads TGCAGTGCTAGAGATTCTAGCGCTGAACCAAAGGACAATGAGCAGTTCTTC. The chain recombines TRBV20-1 with TRBJ2-1; the D gene is possibly TRBD2 (6 bases). Trimming stripped 0 bases from V and 5 bases from J, with 20 bases between. The CDR3 length is 17 residues. The V gene's germline CDR1 is DFQATT and CDR2 SNEGSKA (reference sequence).

Comment on this clonotype: An end of the junction differs from the germline gene, which may be a read error. The chain links TRBV7-9 to TRBJ1-6; TRBD1 is a possible D gene (5 bases). The germline CDR1 and CDR2 sequences are SEHNR and FQNEAQ (reference sequence). The CDR3 has 15 amino acids. The CDR3 DNA reads as TGTGCCAGCAGCCCGCCGGGGTGGGGCGGCTCACCCCCCCACTTT. As protein: CASSPPGWGGSPPHF. Together with reference TRBV7-9 and TRBJ1-6, the CDR3 gives the full variable domain: DTGVSQNPRHKITKRGQNVTFRCDPISEHNRLYWYRQTLGQGPEFLTYFQNEAQLEKSRLLSDRFSAERPKGSFSTLEIQRTEQGDSAMYLCASSPPGWGGSPPHFGNGTRLTVT.

The table lists this clonotype with many counts. The V call is TRBV6-5, the J call TRBJ2-7, with D perhaps matching TRBD2 (6 bases). The CDR3 runs to 15 residues. Germline V lookup: CDR1 MNHEY, CDR2 SVGAGI. V dropped 7 bases and J dropped 0 bases, with 16 bases sitting between them. The CDR3 DNA reads as TGTGCCAGCAAGGCACTAGCCCTTGACTCCTACGAGCAGTACTTC. It translates to CASKALALDSYEQYF.

In its sample, this clonotype was seen many times. The chain has TRBV2 and TRBJ2-7; the D gene could be TRBD1 or TRBD2 (6 bases each). CDR1 and CDR2 (germline): SNHLY, FYNNEI. CDR3 length: 15 residues. The V and J ends lost 7 bases and 5 bases respectively, with 21 bases between them. The CDR3 region has the DNA TGTGCCAGCAAGGGGGGTAGCGGTCTAAGCCACGAGCAGTACTTC. Translation: CASKGGSGLSHEQYF.